This TCR beta chain was documented in a study of TIL therapy for anti-PD-1-resistant metastatic lung cancer. The overall study: Tumors carried a median about 1.5 non-synonymous mutations per megabase.

This CDR3 region has 14 residues. The V and J ends lost 5 bases and 6 bases respectively, with 12 bases between them. Germline V gene sequence: CDR1 SGHRS, CDR2 YFSETQ. The immunoSEQ assay was v3. Survey-level samples got 2 million to 2.5 million read pairs; deep-level samples got roughly 4.5-6.5 million. Here immunoSEQ multiplex PCR was the method, and the copy in TCRdb shows in-frame clones only, minus some. The table lists about 60,000 clones, roughly 84% of them singletons, with just over 2.5% in the top ten. Time point specified: pre-treatment sample, taken before nivolumab and TIL therapy. The receptor comes from a person between 30 and 79 years old with non-small cell lung cancer. The sample was blood, taken at baseline. This chain uses TRBV5-1 with TRBJ1-6; the D is unclear. CDR3 region: CASSSGGLNSPLHF. The CDR3, as DNA: TGCGCCAGCAGTTCCGGAGGCCTTAATTCACCCCTCCACTTT.